This TCR beta chain was retrieved from a study of T-cell reconstitution after alpha-beta-depleted transplantation in children (dated by TCRdb to 2016 to 2018). General notes on the study: T-cell immune reconstitution after TCRalphabeta/CD19-depleted allogeneic hematopoietic cell transplantation in children was quantitatively tracked in the study by means of TCR repertoire profiling.

Including the terminal cysteine and phenylalanine, the CDR3 comprises 14 residues. Only CDR3 DNA remains: 42 bases, in frame from the first base. Reading the germline V gene (reference sequence) gives CDR1 DFQATT and CDR2 SNEGSKA. Relative to germline, V is 5 bases shorter and J is 3 bases shorter, with 17 bases between their ends. Libraries came from PCR. Sequencing used an Illumina HiSeq 2500. TCR library preparation used molecular barcoding, with unique molecular identifiers applied to normalize quantification of the TCRbeta repertoire. TCRdb ran its own pipeline on the public reads, namely fastp trimming at Q25 and MiXCR clone calling, and kept in-frame beta chains. All rows with the same CDR3 protein become a single entry with the most common DNA and genes. This sample lists under 350,000 distinct CDR3 sequences; 9.9% were detected once. In total, the top ten clones hold around a tenth of the sample.

Details on this clonotype: The antigen it recognizes is unknown. No much larger clone is present one base from it, and per-base qualities are unavailable.

Recombination linked TRBV20-1 to TRBJ2-7; the D region possibly corresponds to TRBD1 (6 bases align). This receptor was taken from a human donor who donated a stem cell graft to a child with SCID. The sequenced sample was PBMCs from the stem cell graft donor, obtained from the stem cell graft. The CDR3 reads as follows: CSAPVTGTRYEQYF. The sequenced DNA: TGCAGTGCTCCCGTTACAGGGACCCGCTACGAGCAGTACTTC.